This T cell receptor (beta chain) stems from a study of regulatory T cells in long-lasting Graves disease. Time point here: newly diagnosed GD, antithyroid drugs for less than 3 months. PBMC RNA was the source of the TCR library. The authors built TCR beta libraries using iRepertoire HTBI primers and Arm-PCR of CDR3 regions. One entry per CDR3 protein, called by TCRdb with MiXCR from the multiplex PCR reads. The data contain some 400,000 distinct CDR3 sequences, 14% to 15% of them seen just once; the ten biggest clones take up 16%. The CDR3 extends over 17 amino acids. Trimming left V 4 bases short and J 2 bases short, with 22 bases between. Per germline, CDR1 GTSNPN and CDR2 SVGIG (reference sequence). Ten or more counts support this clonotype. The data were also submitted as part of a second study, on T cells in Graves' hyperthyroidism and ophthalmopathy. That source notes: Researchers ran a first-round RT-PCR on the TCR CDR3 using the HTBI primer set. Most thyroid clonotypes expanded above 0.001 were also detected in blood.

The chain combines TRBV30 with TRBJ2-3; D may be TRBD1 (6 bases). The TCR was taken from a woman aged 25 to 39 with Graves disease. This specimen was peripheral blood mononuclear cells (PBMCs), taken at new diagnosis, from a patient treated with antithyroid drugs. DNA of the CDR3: TGTGCCTGGATTAGGAGGTCAGGACAGCCGATCACAGATACGCAGTATTTT. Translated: CAWIRRSGQPITDTQYF. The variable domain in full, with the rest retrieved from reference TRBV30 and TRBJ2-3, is SQTIHQWPATLVQPVGSPLSLECTVEGTSNPNLYWYRQAAGRGLQLLFYSVGIGQISSEVPQNLSASRPQDRQFILSSKKLLLSDSGFYLCAWIRRSGQPITDTQYFGPGTRLTVL.